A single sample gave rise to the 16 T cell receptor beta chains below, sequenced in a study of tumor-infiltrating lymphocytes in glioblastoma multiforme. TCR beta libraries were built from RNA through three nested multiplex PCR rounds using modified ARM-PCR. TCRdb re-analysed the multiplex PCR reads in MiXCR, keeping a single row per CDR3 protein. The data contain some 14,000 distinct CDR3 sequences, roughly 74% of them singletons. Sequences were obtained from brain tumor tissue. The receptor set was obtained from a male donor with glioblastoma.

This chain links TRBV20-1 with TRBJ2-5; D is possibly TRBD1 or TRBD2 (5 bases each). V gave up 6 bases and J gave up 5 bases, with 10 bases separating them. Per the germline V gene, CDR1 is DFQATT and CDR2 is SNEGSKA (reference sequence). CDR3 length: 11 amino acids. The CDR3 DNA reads TGCAGTGCGCACTGGGGGGAGACCCAGTACTTC. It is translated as CSAHWGETQYF.

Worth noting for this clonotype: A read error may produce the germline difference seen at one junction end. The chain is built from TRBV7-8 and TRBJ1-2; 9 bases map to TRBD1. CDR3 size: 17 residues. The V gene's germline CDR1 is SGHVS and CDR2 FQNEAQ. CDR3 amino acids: CAGSLAEGQGTNYGYTF. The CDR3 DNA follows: TGTGCCGGCAGCTTAGCTGAGGGACAGGGCACTAACTATGGCTACACCTTC. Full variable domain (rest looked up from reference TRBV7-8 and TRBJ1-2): GAGVSQSPRYKVAKRGQDVALRCDPISGHVSLFWYQQALGQGPEFLTYFQNEAQLDKSGLPSDRFFAERPEGSVSTLKIQRTQQEDSAVYLCAGSLAEGQGTNYGYTFGSGTRLTVV.

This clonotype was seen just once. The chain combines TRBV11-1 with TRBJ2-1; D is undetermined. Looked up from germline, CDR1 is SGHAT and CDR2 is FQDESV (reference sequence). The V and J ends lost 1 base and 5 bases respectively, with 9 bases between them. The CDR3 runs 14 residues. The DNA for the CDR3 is TGTGCCAGCAGCTTAGACCCCGAGGACAATGAGCAGTTCTTC. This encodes CASSLDPEDNEQFF.

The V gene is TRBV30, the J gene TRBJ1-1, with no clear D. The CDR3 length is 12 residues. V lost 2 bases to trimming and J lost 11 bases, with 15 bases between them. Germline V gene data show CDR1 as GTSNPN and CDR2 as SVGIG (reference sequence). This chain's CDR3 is CAWSPGRVDAFF. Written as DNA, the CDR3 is TGTGCCTGGAGTCCTGGCCGGGTTGATGCTTTCTTT.

This chain's CDR3 is CASSQDLGTEDTEAFF. Written as DNA, the CDR3 is TGTGCCAGCAGCCAAGATCTCGGGACAGAGGACACTGAAGCTTTCTTT. The chain couples TRBV4-2 to TRBJ1-1; 7 bases agree with TRBD1. Germline lookup yields CDR1 LGHNA and CDR2 YNFKEQ. The V and J ends lost 0 bases and 3 bases, in that order; junction bases with no gene match: 7. This CDR3 region has 16 residues.

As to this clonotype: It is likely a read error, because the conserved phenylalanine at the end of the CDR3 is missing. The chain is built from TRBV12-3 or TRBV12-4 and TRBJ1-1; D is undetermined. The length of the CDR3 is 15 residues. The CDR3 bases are TGTGCCAGCGGTTTAGGTGGGGTTTTAGGCACTGAAGCTTTCTGT. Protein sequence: CASGLGGVLGTEAFC.

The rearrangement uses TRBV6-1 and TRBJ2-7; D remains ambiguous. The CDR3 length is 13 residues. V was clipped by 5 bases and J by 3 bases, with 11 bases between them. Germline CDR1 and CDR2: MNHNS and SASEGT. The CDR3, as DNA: TGTGCCAGCAGTTCGGAAGGGAACTACGAGCAGTACTTC. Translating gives CASSSEGNYEQYF.

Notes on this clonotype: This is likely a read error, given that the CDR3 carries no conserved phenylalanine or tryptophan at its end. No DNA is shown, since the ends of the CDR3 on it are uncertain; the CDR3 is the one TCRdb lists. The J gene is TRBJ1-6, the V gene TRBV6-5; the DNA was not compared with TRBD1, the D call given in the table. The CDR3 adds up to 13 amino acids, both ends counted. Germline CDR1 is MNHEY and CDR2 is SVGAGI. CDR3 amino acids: CASSYKGGAPLQL.

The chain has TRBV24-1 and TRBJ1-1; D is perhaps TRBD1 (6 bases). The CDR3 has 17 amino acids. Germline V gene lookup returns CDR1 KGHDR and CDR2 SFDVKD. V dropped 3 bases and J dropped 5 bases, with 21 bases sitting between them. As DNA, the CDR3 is TGTGCCACCAGTGATGGGTACCTGGAGGGACAAGAGACTGAAGCTTTCTTT. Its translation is CATSDGYLEGQETEAFF.

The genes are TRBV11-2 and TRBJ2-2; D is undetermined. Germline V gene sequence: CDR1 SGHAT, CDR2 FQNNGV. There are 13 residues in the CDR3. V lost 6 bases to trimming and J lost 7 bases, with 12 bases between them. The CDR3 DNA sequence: TGTGCCAGCAGTCGGCGAGCAATCGGGGAGCTGTTTTTT. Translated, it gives CASSRRAIGELFF.

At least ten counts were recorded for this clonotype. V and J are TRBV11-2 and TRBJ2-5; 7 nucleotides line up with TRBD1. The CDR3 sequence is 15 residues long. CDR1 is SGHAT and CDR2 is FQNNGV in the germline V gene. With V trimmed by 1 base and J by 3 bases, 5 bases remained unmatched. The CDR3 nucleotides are TGTGCCAGCAGCTTAGTAAGGGGGCCCAAAGAGACCCAGTACTTC. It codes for CASSLVRGPKETQYF.

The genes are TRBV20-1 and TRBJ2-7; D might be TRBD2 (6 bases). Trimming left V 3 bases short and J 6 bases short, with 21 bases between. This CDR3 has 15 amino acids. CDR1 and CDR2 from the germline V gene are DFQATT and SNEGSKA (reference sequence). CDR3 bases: TGCAGTGCTAGCACACTCGGGAGTACTGCCGTCGAGCAGTACTTC. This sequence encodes CSASTLGSTAVEQYF.

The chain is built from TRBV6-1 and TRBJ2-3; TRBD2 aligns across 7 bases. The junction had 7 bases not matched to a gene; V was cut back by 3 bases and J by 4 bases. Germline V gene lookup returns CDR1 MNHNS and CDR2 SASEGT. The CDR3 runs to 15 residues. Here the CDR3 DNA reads TGTGCCAGCAGTGACCTGGTGGGAGGGCCAGATACGCAGTATTTT. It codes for CASSDLVGGPDTQYF.

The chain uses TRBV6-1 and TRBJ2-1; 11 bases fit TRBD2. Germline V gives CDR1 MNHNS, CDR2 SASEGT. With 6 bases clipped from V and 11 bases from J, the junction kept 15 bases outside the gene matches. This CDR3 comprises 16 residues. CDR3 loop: CASRGQVAGGPYQQFF. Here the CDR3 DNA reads TGTGCCAGCAGGGGCCAGGTAGCGGGGGGGCCATATCAGCAGTTCTTC.

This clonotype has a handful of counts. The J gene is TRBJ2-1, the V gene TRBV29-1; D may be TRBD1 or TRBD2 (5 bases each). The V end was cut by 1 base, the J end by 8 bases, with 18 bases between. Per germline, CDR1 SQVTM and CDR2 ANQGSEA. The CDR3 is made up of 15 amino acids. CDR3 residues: CSVEGGEGIRDEQFF. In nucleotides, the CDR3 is TGCAGCGTTGAAGGGGGTGAGGGGATTCGGGATGAGCAGTTCTTC.

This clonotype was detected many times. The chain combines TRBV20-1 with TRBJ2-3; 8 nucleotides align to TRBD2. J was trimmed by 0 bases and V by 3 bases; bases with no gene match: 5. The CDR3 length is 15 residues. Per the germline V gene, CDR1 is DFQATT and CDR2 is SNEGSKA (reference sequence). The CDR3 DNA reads TGCAGTGCTAGTTTTGGCGGGGGGAGCACAGATACGCAGTATTTT. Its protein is CSASFGGGSTDTQYF.